The TCR beta chain under discussion was sequenced for a study of cytomegalovirus exposure and HLA in healthy donors. Study background: The same platform was used for the 120 validation repertoires and the roughly 730 first-cohort repertoires, a later analysis reported.

The table came from immunoSEQ multiplex PCR; TCRdb's copy has only in-frame clones and leaves some out. Of approximately 180,000 clones in the sample, 85% to 90% are singletons; the top ten hold roughly 1.4%. The TCR comes from a woman aged 25 to 39 in good health and CMV-seronegative. Sequences were obtained from PBMCs.

The CDR3: CASSPGRRESNYGYTF. The CDR3 DNA reads as TGTGCCAGTAGCCCCGGTCGGAGAGAATCTAACTATGGCTACACCTTC. The rearrangement uses TRBV19 and TRBJ1-2; the D is unclear. The germline V gene encodes CDR1 LNHDA and CDR2 SQIVND (reference sequence). V lost 6 bases, J lost 0 bases, and 17 bases lay in between. The CDR3 loop spans 16 amino acids.